This is a list of T cell receptor beta chains from one sample in a study of Ad26.COV2.S vaccination and SARS-CoV-2 variants. Profiled with immunoSEQ multiplex PCR; TCRdb holds only in-frame clones, not every one. The sample contains approximately 140,000 clones, more than 80% of which appear only once. The starting material was peripheral blood, obtained after recovery from COVID-19. All receptors derive from a human donor who had recovered from COVID-19. The CDR3 runs from the conserved cysteine through the conserved F or W. D genes are given only for firm matches. The size entry is marked missing in some rows and otherwise reads once, few, many or a size class.

abundance	v_gene	j_gene	d_gene	CDR3aa	CDR3nt
NA	TRBV20-1	TRBJ1-1	TRBD1	CSARPQGGAFF	TGCAGTGCTAGACCCCAGGGGGGAGCTTTCTTT
NA	TRBV6-2/TRBV6-3	TRBJ1-5	NA	CASSLGRGDQPQHF	TGTGCCAGCAGTTTGGGCCGGGGGGATCAGCCCCAGCATTTT
NA	TRBV18	TRBJ1-6	NA	CASSSYNSPLHF	TGTGCCAGCTCATCCTATAATTCACCCCTCCACTTT
NA	TRBV28	TRBJ1-2	TRBD1	CASGRRDRDYGYTF	TGTGCCAGCGGACGCCGGGACAGGGACTATGGCTACACCTTC
NA	TRBV7-6	TRBJ2-3	TRBD1	CASSLRGTGVTDTQYF	TGTGCCAGCAGCCTTAGGGGGACAGGGGTTACAGATACGCAGTATTTT
NA	TRBV24-1	TRBJ1-1	NA	CATSDHENTEAFF	TGTGCCACCAGTGACCACGAGAACACTGAAGCTTTCTTT
once	TRBV27	TRBJ2-7	NA	CASSLSGEGGVYEQYF	TGTGCCAGCAGTTTATCGGGGGAGGGGGGAGTCTACGAGCAGTACTTC
NA	TRBV21-1	TRBJ2-1	NA	CASSYLRDIDYNEQFF	TGTGCCAGCAGCTACCTTCGGGACATTGACTACAATGAGCAGTTCTTC
NA	TRBV7-9	TRBJ1-1	NA	CASSQERSEAFF	TGTGCCAGCAGCCAAGAGAGGTCTGAAGCTTTCTTT
once	TRBV28	TRBJ2-1	NA	CASNKPLAYLSYNEQFF	TGTGCCAGCAACAAACCCCTAGCGTACCTCTCCTACAATGAGCAGTTCTTC
NA	TRBV7-2	TRBJ2-7	TRBD2	CASSRRSGAGGNEQYF	TGTGCCAGCAGCAGACGTAGCGGGGCGGGAGGGAACGAGCAGTACTTC